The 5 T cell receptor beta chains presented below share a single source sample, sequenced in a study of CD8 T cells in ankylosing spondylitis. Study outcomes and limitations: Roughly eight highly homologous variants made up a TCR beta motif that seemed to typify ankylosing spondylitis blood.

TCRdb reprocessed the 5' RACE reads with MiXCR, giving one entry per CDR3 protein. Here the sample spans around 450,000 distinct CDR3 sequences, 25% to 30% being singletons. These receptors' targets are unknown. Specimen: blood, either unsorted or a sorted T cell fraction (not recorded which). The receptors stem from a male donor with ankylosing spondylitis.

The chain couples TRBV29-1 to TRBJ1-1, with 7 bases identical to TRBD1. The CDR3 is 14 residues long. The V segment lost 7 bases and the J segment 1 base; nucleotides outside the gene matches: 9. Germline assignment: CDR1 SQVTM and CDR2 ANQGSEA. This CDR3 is CSGCFSGGNTEAFF. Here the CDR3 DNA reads TGCAGCGGCTGTTTTTCAGGGGGGAACACTGAAGCTTTCTTT.

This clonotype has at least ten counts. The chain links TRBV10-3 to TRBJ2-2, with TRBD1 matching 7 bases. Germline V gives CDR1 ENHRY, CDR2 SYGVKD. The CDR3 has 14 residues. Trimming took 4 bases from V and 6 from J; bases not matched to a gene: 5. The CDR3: CAISVGQVPGELFF. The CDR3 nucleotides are TGTGCCATCAGTGTCGGACAGGTTCCCGGGGAGCTGTTTTTT.

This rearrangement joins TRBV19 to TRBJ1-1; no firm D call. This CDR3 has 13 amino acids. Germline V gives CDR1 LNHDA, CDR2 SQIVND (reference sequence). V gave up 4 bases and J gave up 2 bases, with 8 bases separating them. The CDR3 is CASSTTSNTEAFF. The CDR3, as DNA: TGTGCCAGTAGTACGACATCAAACACTGAAGCTTTCTTT. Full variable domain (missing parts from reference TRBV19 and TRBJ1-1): DGGITQSPKYLFRKEGQNVTLSCEQNLNHDAMYWYRQDPGQGLRLIYYSQIVNDFQKGDIAEGYSVSREKKESFPLTVTSAQKNPTAFYLCASSTTSNTEAFFGQGTRLTVV.

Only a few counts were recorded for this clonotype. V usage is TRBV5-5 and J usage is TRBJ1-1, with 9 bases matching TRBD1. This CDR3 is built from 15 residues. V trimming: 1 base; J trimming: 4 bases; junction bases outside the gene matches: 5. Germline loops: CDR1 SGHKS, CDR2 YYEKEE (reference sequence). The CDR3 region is CASSLFGQGSTEAFF. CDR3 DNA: TGTGCCAGCAGCTTGTTCGGACAGGGGAGCACTGAAGCTTTCTTT.

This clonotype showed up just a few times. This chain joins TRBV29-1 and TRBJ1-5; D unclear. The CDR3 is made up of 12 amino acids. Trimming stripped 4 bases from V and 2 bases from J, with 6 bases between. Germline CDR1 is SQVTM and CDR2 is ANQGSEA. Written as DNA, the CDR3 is TGCAGCGTTGCTTGGGGCAATCAGCCCCAGCATTTT. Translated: CSVAWGNQPQHF.